What follows are 25 T cell receptor beta chains derived from one specimen sequenced in a study of T cells in Graves' hyperthyroidism and ophthalmopathy. Template material for amplifying TCR beta CDR3 regions consisted of RNA transcripts. RT-PCR in the first round (using the HTBI primer set) targeted the TCR CDR3. TCRdb analysed the multiplex PCR reads with MiXCR anew, one entry per CDR3 protein. The sample records 190,000 or so distinct CDR3 sequences, 18% being singletons. Sequences were obtained from blood. All receptors come from a man aged 35 to 55 with Graves' hyperthyroidism.

This clonotype was detected only a few times. The chain employs TRBV6-1 and TRBJ2-3; D possibly corresponds to TRBD2 (6 bases). The ends were cut back, 0 bases at V and 4 bases at J, with 14 bases in the middle. CDR1 and CDR2 (germline): MNHNS, SASEGT. The CDR3 is made up of 16 amino acids. The CDR3 region has the DNA TGTGCCAGCAGTGAAGCGCGGGGACCCGTGGCAGATACGCAGTATTTT. Translation: CASSEARGPVADTQYF.

The gene calls are TRBV6-1 and TRBJ2-2; TRBD2 agrees at 11 bases. The germline CDR1 and CDR2 sequences are MNHNS and SASEGT. The CDR3 totals 17 residues. V was pared by 6 bases and J by 5 bases, with 11 bases of the junction left unmatched. As DNA, the CDR3 is TGTGCCAGCAGGCCATCGGGGACTAGCGGAATTACCGGGGAGCTGTTTTTT. It is translated as CASRPSGTSGITGELFF.

The CDR3 coding sequence is TGTGCCAGCAGACCCAGCGGGAGGGCCTACAATGAGCAGTTCTTC. This translates into CASRPSGRAYNEQFF. The chain carries TRBV2 and TRBJ2-1; 10 bases are shared with TRBD2. The CDR3 length is 15 residues. Germline V gives CDR1 SNHLY, CDR2 FYNNEI. Unmatched junction bases numbered 4, after V lost 6 bases and J lost 2 bases.

The V call is TRBV19, the J call TRBJ2-6; D remains unclear. Trimming left V 7 bases short and J 0 bases short, with 13 bases between. Per the germline V gene, CDR1 is LNHDA and CDR2 is SQIVND (reference sequence). The CDR3 is made up of 16 amino acids. CDR3 in amino acids: CASNLGSYSGANVLTF. DNA for the CDR3: TGTGCCAGTAATTTGGGAAGCTACTCTGGGGCCAACGTCCTGACTTTC.

This clonotype was counted a few times. The chain uses TRBV18 and TRBJ2-6; no firm D call. Trimming took 3 bases from V and 0 from J, leaving 6 bases between them. CDR3 length equals 15 residues. CDR1 and CDR2 from the germline V gene are KGHSH and LQKENI. The chain's CDR3 is CASSPRASGANVLTF. CDR3 coding DNA: TGTGCCAGCTCACCCCGGGCCTCTGGGGCCAACGTCCTGACTTTC.

This clonotype has a count of ten or more. CDR3 sequence (DNA): TGTGCCAGCACCCCCGGGGCAGGGGGCGAATATAGCAATCAGCCCCAGCATTTT. As protein: CASTPGAGGEYSNQPQHF. The rearrangement uses TRBV28 and TRBJ1-5, with 8 bases that match TRBD1. Unmatched junction bases numbered 14, after V lost 7 bases and J lost 0 bases. This CDR3 comprises 18 residues. CDR1 is MDHEN, CDR2 SYDVKM, per germline.

This clonotype was seen repeatedly, ten times or more. The chain combines TRBV30 with TRBJ2-2; 9 positions match TRBD1. The CDR3 has 13 residues. With 6 bases clipped from V and 7 bases from J, the junction kept 6 bases outside the gene matches. Germline V gene lookup returns CDR1 GTSNPN and CDR2 SVGIG (reference sequence). The CDR3 region is CACRDRAIGELFF. The CDR3 region has the DNA TGTGCCTGCCGGGACAGGGCCATCGGGGAGCTGTTTTTT.

This clonotype was observed a few times. The CDR3 here is CASNSSGYTDTQYF. CDR3 nucleotide sequence: TGTGCCAGCAATTCTAGCGGGTACACAGATACGCAGTATTTT. This sequence joins TRBV28 and TRBJ2-3; 8 bases fit TRBD2. The CDR3 loop spans 14 amino acids. The germline V gene encodes CDR1 MDHEN and CDR2 SYDVKM. V was clipped by 7 bases and J by 2 bases; unmatched bases: 5.

The chain uses TRBV4-3 and TRBJ1-4, with TRBD1 as a possible D gene (5 bases). The CDR3 loop spans 19 amino acids. Trimming took 0 bases from V and 4 from J, leaving 21 bases between them. Germline assignment: CDR1 LGHNA and CDR2 YSLEER. The CDR3 bases are TGCGCCAGCAGCCAAGATCTCCCAGGGTCCCTCGAAATTAATGAAAAACTGTTTTTT. Translation: CASSQDLPGSLEINEKLFF.

This clonotype was recorded many times. This sequence joins TRBV28 and TRBJ1-1, with TRBD1 matching over 7 bases. The CDR3 is made up of 17 amino acids. The trim removed 4 bases at V and 3 bases at J, leaving 14 bases unmatched. Germline V gene data show CDR1 as MDHEN and CDR2 as SYDVKM. The CDR3: CASSSGQAPMGDTEAFF. For the CDR3, the DNA is TGTGCCAGCAGTTCAGGACAGGCCCCGATGGGGGACACTGAAGCTTTCTTT.

This clonotype was detected many times. The chain combines TRBV7-6 with TRBJ2-3, with 16 bases matching TRBD2. Germline-derived CDR1 and CDR2 are SGHVS and FNYEAQ. V lost 5 bases and J lost 6; bases outside the gene matches: 11. The CDR3 covers 18 residues. The CDR3 loop is CASSPGTSGGARGDTQYF. The CDR3, as DNA: TGTGCCAGCAGCCCCGGGACTAGCGGGGGGGCCCGGGGGGATACGCAGTATTTT.

This clonotype was observed many times. V and J are TRBV7-2 and TRBJ2-5; D possibly corresponds to TRBD1 (5 bases). V shed 1 base and J shed 5 bases, with 14 bases lying between them. The CDR3 has 15 residues. Germline V gives CDR1 SGHTA, CDR2 FQGNSA. The CDR3 protein is CASSLGSAAGETQYF. The CDR3 nucleotides are TGTGCCAGCAGCTTAGGGTCCGCAGCAGGGGAGACCCAGTACTTC.

This clonotype was seen only a few times. V gene TRBV18 combines with J gene TRBJ1-3; 9 nucleotides align to TRBD1. The CDR3 contains 17 residues. CDR1 and CDR2 (germline): KGHSH, LQKENI. V dropped 3 bases and J dropped 2; count of bases not matched to a gene: 8. In DNA, the CDR3 is TGTGCCAGCTCACCGTCCCGGGACAGGGCCCCTGGAAACACCATATATTTT. Its protein is CASSPSRDRAPGNTIYF.

This clonotype was seen repeatedly, ten times or more. The chain carries TRBV28 and TRBJ1-1; 11 bases map to TRBD1. After removal of 5 bases from V and 5 bases from J, the junction contained 10 bases not matched to a gene. The CDR3 is 16 residues long. Germline V gene sequence: CDR1 MDHEN, CDR2 SYDVKM. The CDR3 here is CASSLTDGQGATEAFF. For the CDR3, the DNA is TGTGCCAGCAGTCTCACCGATGGACAGGGGGCTACTGAAGCTTTCTTT.

As to this clonotype: The junction differs from germline at one of its ends, possibly a read error. This chain connects TRBV2 to TRBJ1-1, with 7 positions matching TRBD1. CDR1 SNHLY and CDR2 FYNNEI come from the germline V gene. The CDR3 runs 14 residues. CDR3 nucleotide sequence: TGTGCCAGCAATAAACGACAGGGCGGCACTGAAGCCTTCTTT. Its protein product is CASNKRQGGTEAFF.

This clonotype came up many times. The rearrangement links TRBV30 to TRBJ2-7; 8 nucleotides match TRBD1. The V gene end was trimmed by 5 bases and the J gene end by 3 bases; junction bases not matched to a gene: 3. The CDR3 is 12 residues long. Germline CDR1 and CDR2: GTSNPN and SVGIG (reference sequence). CDR3 in amino acids: CAWGTGDYEQYF. The CDR3 nucleotides are TGTGCCTGGGGGACAGGAGACTACGAGCAGTACTTC.

The V and J genes are TRBV19 and TRBJ2-7; perhaps TRBD1 as D (5 bases). The CDR3 covers 14 residues. Trimming left V 9 bases short and J 0 bases short, with 15 bases between. The germline V gene encodes CDR1 LNHDA and CDR2 SQIVND (reference sequence). CDR3 protein: CASKDMGPSYEQYF. DNA of the CDR3: TGTGCCAGCAAAGACATGGGGCCCTCCTACGAGCAGTACTTC.

This clonotype was counted between two and nine times. The chain couples TRBV11-2 to TRBJ2-2; no firm D call. Per germline, CDR1 SGHAT and CDR2 FQNNGV. V lost 0 bases, J lost 6 bases, and 14 bases lay in between. This CDR3 region has 16 residues. Written as DNA, the CDR3 is TGTGCCAGCAGCTTAGATGGCAGGTTGGCTCCCGGGGAGCTGTTTTTT. The encoded protein is CASSLDGRLAPGELFF.

This clonotype showed up many times. This chain connects TRBV7-9 to TRBJ1-5; D is unclear. Between the trimmed V and J ends, which lost 1 base and 10 bases, there was a span of 8 bases. Per germline, CDR1 SEHNR and CDR2 FQNEAQ (reference sequence). CDR3 length equals 12 residues. The CDR3, as DNA: TGTGCCAGCAGCTTAGGTGTAGGCCCCCAGCATTTT. The encoded protein is CASSLGVGPQHF. The complete variable domain, with remaining parts taken from reference TRBV7-9 and TRBJ1-5, reads DTGVSQNPRHKITKRGQNVTFRCDPISEHNRLYWYRQTLGQGPEFLTYFQNEAQLEKSRLLSDRFSAERPKGSFSTLEIQRTEQGDSAMYLCASSLGVGPQHFGDGTRLSIL.

This clonotype was recorded at least ten times. V usage is TRBV18 and J usage is TRBJ2-1; D is unclear. Trimming shortened V by 0 bases and J by 10 bases, and 19 bases separated the two germline ends. Per germline, CDR1 KGHSH and CDR2 LQKENI. The CDR3 is 16 amino acids. CDR3 region: CASSPPLGRSTGEQFF. The CDR3 region has the DNA TGTGCCAGCTCACCACCATTGGGCAGGTCCACCGGGGAGCAGTTCTTC.

DNA for the CDR3: TGTGCCAGCCGCACACAGCCTGGGCGGGGGGGCCACTACGAGCAGTACTTC. Its protein is CASRTQPGRGGHYEQYF. The J gene is TRBJ2-7, the V gene TRBV12-3 or TRBV12-4; 9 positions agree with TRBD2. After removal of 8 bases from V and 3 bases from J, the junction contained 17 bases not matched to a gene. The CDR3 spans 17 residues.

This clonotype was seen at least ten times. The rearrangement links TRBV30 to TRBJ1-2; a weak D match, TRBD1 (6 bases). Germline V gives CDR1 GTSNPN, CDR2 SVGIG (reference sequence). The CDR3 is 12 residues long. Trimming took 2 bases from V and 7 from J, leaving 11 bases between them. CDR3 in DNA: TGTGCCTGGAGTTCAGGGGTGGGTGGCTACACCTTC. Translation gives CAWSSGVGGYTF.

This clonotype was seen at least ten times. The V gene is TRBV28, the J gene TRBJ1-2, with 8 bases lining up with TRBD1. Trimming at V came to 6 bases and at J to 8 bases, leaving 8 bases not matched to a gene. There are 13 residues in the CDR3. The germline V gene has CDR1 MDHEN and CDR2 SYDVKM. Here the CDR3 DNA reads TGTGCCAGCAGCGCCGGACAGGGAGGAGGCTACACCTTC. Encoded protein: CASSAGQGGGYTF.

This clonotype appeared many times. The J gene is TRBJ1-6, the V gene TRBV14, with D unresolved. V lost 4 bases to trimming and J lost 2 bases, with 15 bases between them. This CDR3 has 17 amino acids. Germline values: CDR1 SGHDN, CDR2 FVKESK. The CDR3 is CASSLSWRATYNSPLHF. CDR3 nucleotide sequence: TGTGCCAGCAGCCTCTCGTGGAGGGCGACCTATAATTCACCCCTCCACTTT. Full variable domain (remainder filled in from reference TRBV14 and TRBJ1-6): EAGVTQFPSHSVIEKGQTVTLRCDPISGHDNLYWYRRVMGKEIKFLLHFVKESKQDESGMPNNRFLAERTGGTYSTLKVQPAELEDSGVYFCASSLSWRATYNSPLHFGNGTRLTVT.

This clonotype has a count of ten or more. The rearrangement uses TRBV5-6 and TRBJ2-1, with 13 bases fitting TRBD2. CDR3 length: 15 amino acids. Trimming at V came to 6 bases and at J to 8 bases, leaving 8 bases not matched to a gene. In germline, CDR1 is SGHDT, CDR2 YYEEEE. As DNA, the CDR3 is TGTGCCAGCAAAAAGGGACTAGCGGGGTTAGATGAGCAGTTCTTC. Its protein product is CASKKGLAGLDEQFF.